This T cell receptor beta chain was sequenced during a study of blood T cells in healthy people across ages. Study-wide points: Aged donors had fewer naive CD4+ cells and lower diversity than long-lived donors. Those diversity estimates obtained from one million T cells were thought to be underestimates.

CDR1 and CDR2 from the germline V gene are MNHNS and SASEGT. This CDR3 has 18 amino acids. With 5 bases clipped from V and 6 bases from J, the junction kept 17 bases outside the gene matches. Remarks on this clonotype: Its antigen is still unknown.

Primed by a sample-barcoded 5' primer and a J-beta primer mix, a second PCR proceeded for 7 to 11 cycles. All samples gave at least 2.5 million CDR3-containing paired-end reads. TCRdb re-derived calls from the 5' RACE reads in MiXCR, one entry per CDR3 protein. The sample consists of approximately 810,000 distinct CDR3 sequences, around 28% of them appearing once. The chain has TRBV6-1 and TRBJ2-2, with 8 positions matching TRBD1. The sequencing sample was made of blood. This clonotype originated in a woman of 80 years or more in good health. In DNA, the CDR3 is TGTGCCAGCAGTCTCCGGGACAGGCGTACCAAATACCCCGGGGAGCTGTTTTTT. This sequence encodes CASSLRDRRTKYPGELFF.